The 23 T cell receptor beta chains below come from one sample, sequenced in a study of blood T cells in healthy people across ages (dated by TCRdb to the mid-2010s). Libraries were made using 5' RACE. TCRdb records Illumina HiSeq 2500 as the sequencer. A second roughly 6 to 12 cycle PCR used a sample-barcoded 5' primer and a J-beta primer mix. Using fastp trimming at Q25 and MiXCR clonotype assembly, TCRdb reanalyzed the public sequencing data and kept in-frame beta chains. Entries are consolidated by CDR3 protein sequence, retaining the most common genes and DNA. The sample table shows around 1.5 million distinct CDR3 sequences, and 42% are seen once. The ten top clones hold roughly 7.7% of the sample. Input material: blood. The receptor set was obtained from a woman younger than 35 in good health.

The V and J genes are TRBV5-1 and TRBJ2-5, with a tentative D call TRBD2 (5 bases). CDR1 and CDR2 (germline): SGHRS, YFSETQ. The CDR3 is 14 amino acids. The V and J ends lost 4 bases and 2 bases respectively, with 12 bases between them. In DNA form, the CDR3 reads TGCGCCAGCAGCCCGCGAGGGTTTCAAGAGACCCAGTACTTC. This codes for CASSPRGFQETQYF.

This clonotype was seen a handful of times. The V gene is TRBV12-3 or TRBV12-4, the J gene TRBJ2-3; TRBD2 agrees at 10 bases. With V trimmed by 5 bases and J by 1 base, 6 bases remained unmatched. The CDR3 extends over 16 amino acids. Here the CDR3 DNA reads TGTGCCAGCAGTCTACGGGGGACTAGCGGCACAGATACGCAGTATTTT. This sequence encodes CASSLRGTSGTDTQYF.

The chain carries TRBV4-1 and TRBJ1-4, with D possibly TRBD1 on 5 matching bases. V lost 7 bases and J 8 bases, leaving 20 bases between the germline ends. The CDR3 covers 15 residues. Germline-derived CDR1 and CDR2 are MGHRA and YSYEKL. The CDR3 coding sequence is TGCGCCAGCACCCCTGGGGCAGCTAGCAGGGAAAAACTGTTTTTT. Translating it yields CASTPGAASREKLFF.

The chain is built from TRBV12-3 or TRBV12-4 and TRBJ2-1; 8 positions match TRBD2. The junction had 2 bases not matched to a gene; V was cut back by 2 bases and J by 8 bases. This CDR3 is built from 13 residues. The CDR3 sequence is CASSLPGGDEQFF. CDR3 DNA sequence: TGTGCCAGCAGTTTACCCGGGGGGGATGAGCAGTTCTTC.

The chain links TRBV4-1 to TRBJ1-6; D remains ambiguous. V gave up 0 bases and J gave up 9 bases, with 18 bases separating them. The CDR3 spans 17 residues. Germline assignment: CDR1 MGHRA and CDR2 YSYEKL. This CDR3 is CASSQDPRGSGGSPLHF. The CDR3 DNA is TGCGCCAGCAGCCAAGATCCCCGGGGATCTGGAGGTTCACCCCTCCACTTT.

This sequence joins TRBV28 and TRBJ2-5, with TRBD2 identical over 10 bases. The DNA end is more similar to TRBJ2-7, so the J call may be wrong. Germline loops: CDR1 MDHEN, CDR2 SYDVKM. The CDR3 covers 15 residues. The CDR3 here is CASTSGGAKRYEQYF. The CDR3 DNA is TGTGCCAGCACCAGCGGGGGGGCCAAGAGGTACGAGCAGTACTTC.

The V call is TRBV20-1, the J call TRBJ2-1, with 10 positions matching TRBD2. The better agreement between TRBJ2-7 and the DNA end casts doubt on the J call. The length of the CDR3 is 16 residues. The germline V gene has CDR1 DFQATT and CDR2 SNEGSKA (reference sequence). The CDR3 spells CSARDGTSGAYNEQYF. The CDR3 DNA reads TGCAGTGCTAGAGACGGCACTAGCGGGGCGTACAATGAGCAGTACTTC.

Written as DNA, the CDR3 is TGTGCCAGCAGTGAACAGGGGACAGGGATTCAGCCCCAGCATTTT. Amino acids: CASSEQGTGIQPQHF. V gene TRBV6-1 combines with J gene TRBJ1-5, with 9 bases identical to TRBD1. The germline gives CDR1 MNHNS, CDR2 SASEGT. The CDR3 has 15 residues. Trimming removed 2 bases from V and 6 bases from J; junction bases left unmatched: 5.

This rearrangement joins TRBV28 to TRBJ2-7; 8 bases map to TRBD1. Germline-derived CDR1 and CDR2 are MDHEN and SYDVKM. The CDR3 is made up of 15 amino acids. Trimming took 2 bases from V and 0 from J; bases not matched to a gene: 3. The CDR3 loop reads CASSLRDRYSYEQYF. CDR3 bases: TGTGCCAGCAGTTTACGGGACAGGTACTCCTACGAGCAGTACTTC.

This clonotype has a handful of counts. The chain links TRBV10-3 to TRBJ1-5; 7 bases line up with TRBD1. Germline V gives CDR1 ENHRY, CDR2 SYGVKD. V dropped 4 bases and J dropped 7; count of bases not matched to a gene: 7. The CDR3 has 14 residues. The CDR3 sequence: CAISVAEGAQPQHF. Here the CDR3 DNA reads TGTGCCATCAGTGTGGCGGAGGGGGCCCAGCCCCAGCATTTT.

Written as DNA, the CDR3 is TGTGCCAGCAGCTTACTAGGGGTTCGCCAAGAGACCCAGTACTTC. It yields the protein CASSLLGVRQETQYF. The chain joins TRBV7-9 to TRBJ2-5; D might be TRBD1 (5 bases). Trimming shortened V by 2 bases and J by 1 base, and 11 bases separated the two germline ends. The CDR3 runs to 15 residues. Germline V CDR1 and CDR2: SEHNR, FQNEAQ (reference sequence). Full variable domain (outside the CDR3, taken from reference TRBV7-9 and TRBJ2-5): DTGVSQNPRHKITKRGQNVTFRCDPISEHNRLYWYRQTLGQGPEFLTYFQNEAQLEKSRLLSDRFSAERPKGSFSTLEIQRTEQGDSAMYLCASSLLGVRQETQYFGPGTRLLVL.

This chain's CDR3 is CTSSLRGVAYNEQFF. For the CDR3, the DNA is TGTACCAGCAGCTTAAGGGGGGTGGCCTACAATGAGCAGTTCTTC. The rearrangement uses TRBV7-2 and TRBJ2-1; D possibly uses TRBD1 or TRBD2 (6 bases each). This CDR3 region has 15 residues. Germline-derived CDR1 and CDR2 are SGHTA and FQGNSA. V gave up 2 bases and J gave up 2 bases, with 10 bases separating them.

V is TRBV12-3 or TRBV12-4 and J is TRBJ1-6; a weak D match, TRBD1 (5 bases). Deletions cut 3 bases from V and 7 bases from J, with 7 bases between. The CDR3 covers 13 residues. CDR3 region: CASSLGRNSPLHF. CDR3 DNA: TGTGCCAGCAGTTTGGGACGGAATTCACCCCTCCACTTT.

The V call is TRBV20-1, the J call TRBJ2-3; no clear D gene. Per germline, CDR1 DFQATT and CDR2 SNEGSKA (reference sequence). V was shortened by 7 bases and J by 0 bases, with 11 bases between the two germline ends. This CDR3 spans 13 amino acids. The CDR3 loop reads CSDRTASTDTQYF. The DNA for the CDR3 is TGCAGTGACCGGACGGCTAGCACAGATACGCAGTATTTT.

The chain combines TRBV12-3 or TRBV12-4 with TRBJ2-3, with D maybe TRBD2 (6 bases). The ends were cut back, 6 bases at V and 3 bases at J, with 19 bases in the middle. The CDR3 consists of 16 residues. CDR3 sequence reads: CASSLWGMTSTDTQYF. Here the CDR3 DNA reads TGTGCCAGCAGCCTGTGGGGTATGACTAGTACAGATACGCAGTATTTT.

The CDR3 DNA sequence: TGTGCCAGCAGTTTAGCTAGGAGCCCGGACAGCAACACTGAAGCTTTCTTT. Translated, it gives CASSLARSPDSNTEAFF. The chain combines TRBV12-3 or TRBV12-4 with TRBJ1-1; D may be TRBD1 (6 bases). CDR3 length equals 17 residues. V was shortened by 0 bases and J by 2 bases, with 16 bases between the two germline ends.

This chain joins TRBV7-2 and TRBJ2-1; 7 bases agree with TRBD1. CDR3 length: 17 amino acids. Germline V lookup: CDR1 SGHTA, CDR2 FQGNSA. The V gene end was trimmed by 7 bases and the J gene end by 2 bases; junction bases not matched to a gene: 14. CDR3 DNA sequence: TGTGCCAGCATGCGCGACCGGGACAGAACAACCTACAATGAGCAGTTCTTC. This gives the protein CASMRDRDRTTYNEQFF. Full variable domain (rest looked up from reference TRBV7-2 and TRBJ2-1): GAGVSQSPSNKVTEKGKDVELRCDPISGHTALYWYRQSLGQGLEFLIYFQGNSAPDKSGLPSDRFSAERTGGSVSTLTIQRTQQEDSAVYLCASMRDRDRTTYNEQFFGPGTRLTVL.

The sample holds a few counts of this clonotype. The rearrangement links TRBV5-1 to TRBJ1-6; 8 nucleotides agree with TRBD1. Germline CDR1 and CDR2: SGHRS and YFSETQ. J gave up 10 bases and V 2 bases, and 11 bases lay outside the gene matches. The CDR3 sequence is 16 residues long. The DNA of the CDR3 is TGCGCCAGCAGCTTTTCGTCAGGACAGGGAGGCTCACCCCTCCACTTT. This sequence encodes CASSFSSGQGGSPLHF.

The genes are TRBV2 and TRBJ2-1, with D perhaps TRBD1 (6 bases). Germline CDR1 reads SNHLY; CDR2 reads FYNNEI. The CDR3 totals 14 residues. Trimming removed 2 bases at V and 6 bases at J, with 11 bases between. CDR3 region: CASSEFQGFNEQFF. CDR3 DNA sequence: TGTGCCAGCAGTGAATTCCAGGGGTTCAATGAGCAGTTCTTC.

The rearrangement links TRBV6-6 to TRBJ1-1; 10 bases map to TRBD1. Germline assignment: CDR1 MNHNY and CDR2 SVGAGI (reference sequence). V shed 6 bases, J shed 5 bases, and the junction held 9 bases outside the gene matches. The CDR3 is 15 residues long. CDR3: CASSQRGTGETEAFF. As DNA, the CDR3 is TGTGCCAGCAGCCAACGCGGGACAGGGGAGACTGAAGCTTTCTTT.

There are a few counts of this clonotype. A much larger clone differs from this one at a single base, so this may be a read error. The chain recombines TRBV5-1 with TRBJ1-2; D is unresolved. This CDR3 has 13 residues. Germline V gives CDR1 SGHRS, CDR2 YFSETQ. CDR3 DNA: TGCGCCAGCAGACCCAAGAGCGGCTATGGCTACATCTTC. It translates to CASRPKSGYGYIF.

CDR3: CASSLQDRGQETQYF. The CDR3 nucleotides read TGTGCCAGCAGTTTACAGGACAGGGGACAAGAGACCCAGTACTTC. This chain links TRBV27 with TRBJ2-4, with 9 bases that match TRBD1. The last part of the DNA fits TRBJ2-5 better; the J call may be wrong. This CDR3 is 15 amino acids long. Germline assignment: CDR1 MNHEY and CDR2 SMNVEV (reference sequence).

The chain is built from TRBV4-1 and TRBJ2-5, with no clear D. CDR1 is MGHRA and CDR2 is YSYEKL in the germline V gene. This CDR3 region has 15 residues. Trimming stripped 0 bases from V and 6 bases from J, with 14 bases between. The CDR3 bases are TGCGCCAGCAGCCAAGAGGGTTTCGGCGCCCAGACCCAGTACTTC. As protein: CASSQEGFGAQTQYF.